This passage covers 13 T cell receptor beta chains from one sample sequenced in a study of siplizumab effects on memory and regulatory T cells. This table comes from immunoSEQ multiplex PCR, and its TCRdb copy is limited to in-frame clones, with some not included. This table has roughly 100,000 clones, roughly 95% appearing once. Sample: naive CD4+ T cells sorted from blood. The receptors here all came from a human donor in good health.

The chain combines TRBV6-5 with TRBJ1-5, with D unresolved. V was shortened by 2 bases and J by 6 bases, with 11 bases between the two germline ends. Germline CDR1 and CDR2: MNHEY and SVGAGI. There are 14 residues in the CDR3. Here the CDR3 reads CASSYDSARQPQHF. The CDR3 region has the DNA TGTGCCAGCAGTTACGATTCAGCCCGTCAGCCCCAGCATTTT.

This clone was recorded only once. The CDR3 coding sequence is TGTGCCATCAAGTTACCAACGAACACCGGGGAGCTGTTTTTT. This gives the protein CAIKLPTNTGELFF. V and J are TRBV10-3 and TRBJ2-2, with no clear D. The CDR3 consists of 14 residues. V was trimmed by 7 bases and J by 0 bases, leaving 9 bases between them. CDR1 is ENHRY and CDR2 is SYGVKD in the germline V gene.

V gene TRBV18 combines with J gene TRBJ1-1, with D possibly being TRBD1 (5 bases). CDR3 size: 13 residues. Between the trimmed V and J ends, which lost 0 bases and 9 bases, there was a span of 11 bases. The germline V gene encodes CDR1 KGHSH and CDR2 LQKENI. In DNA, the CDR3 is TGTGCCAGCTCACCACCGACAGCAGAGCAAGCTTTCTTT. Its protein product is CASSPPTAEQAFF.

This chain joins TRBV5-1 and TRBJ1-5, with 7 bases aligning to TRBD1. The CDR3 consists of 16 residues. The germline V gene has CDR1 SGHRS and CDR2 YFSETQ. Trimming took 0 bases from V and 4 from J; bases not matched to a gene: 7. CDR3 sequence reads: CASSLGGQMHNQPQHF. CDR3 nucleotides: TGCGCCAGCAGCTTGGGGGGACAGATGCATAATCAGCCCCAGCATTTT.

The chain couples TRBV4-1 to TRBJ2-5, with 8 positions matching TRBD1. CDR3 length: 16 residues. With 1 base clipped from V and 0 bases from J, the junction kept 4 bases outside the gene matches. The germline gives CDR1 MGHRA, CDR2 YSYEKL. The CDR3 nucleotides read TGCGCCAGCAGCCAAGGACAGGGGCCGTACCAAGAGACCCAGTACTTC. It encodes CASSQGQGPYQETQYF.

J is TRBJ1-4 and V is TRBV5-1; 9 bases are shared with TRBD1. The CDR3 is 14 amino acids. Germline loops: CDR1 SGHRS, CDR2 YFSETQ. V was pared by 2 bases and J by 8 bases, with 4 bases of the junction left unmatched. CDR3 DNA sequence: TGCGCCAGCAGCTTTCGGACAGGGGAGGAAAAACTGTTTTTT. Translated: CASSFRTGEEKLFF.

This sequence joins TRBV6-6 and TRBJ2-7; tentatively, D is TRBD1 or TRBD2 (6 bases each). The germline gives CDR1 MNHNY, CDR2 SVGAGI (reference sequence). V was trimmed by 0 bases and J by 2 bases, leaving 8 bases between them. The length of the CDR3 is 14 residues. The CDR3 is CASSYSEGAYEQYF. Here the CDR3 DNA reads TGTGCCAGCAGTTACTCGGAGGGGGCCTACGAGCAGTACTTC.

The J gene is TRBJ2-3, the V gene TRBV2; D is possibly TRBD2 (6 bases). Per germline, CDR1 SNHLY and CDR2 FYNNEI. The CDR3 length is 17 residues. V was cut by 0 bases and J by 2 bases, with 15 bases left in between. CDR3 sequence (DNA): TGTGCCAGCAGTGAAGCGAGAGGGACTCGAAACACAGATACGCAGTATTTT. It encodes CASSEARGTRNTDTQYF.

As DNA, the CDR3 is TGTGCCAGCAGCCCAGGACTAGTTTGGCCAGATACGCAGTATTTT. It translates to CASSPGLVWPDTQYF. The genes are TRBV7-3 and TRBJ2-3; 7 bases match TRBD2. Unmatched junction bases numbered 9, after V lost 5 bases and J lost 4 bases. The CDR3 has 15 amino acids. Germline V gives CDR1 SGHTA, CDR2 FQGTGA.

The J gene is TRBJ1-1, the V gene TRBV18; 12 bases are shared with TRBD1. Trimming took 3 bases from V and 10 from J; bases not matched to a gene: 15. This CDR3 region has 17 residues. Germline V gives CDR1 KGHSH, CDR2 LQKENI. Written as DNA, the CDR3 is TGTGCCAGCTCACCTGGGACAGGGGGCGTCATGGCGGTCGGAGCTTTCTTT. It specifies CASSPGTGGVMAVGAFF.

The chain joins TRBV18 to TRBJ2-7, with a tentative D call TRBD2 (6 bases). The germline CDR1 and CDR2 sequences are KGHSH and LQKENI. Trimming left V 3 bases short and J 5 bases short, with 17 bases between. The CDR3 covers 15 residues. The CDR3 spells CASSPEGFGGDEQYF. As DNA, the CDR3 is TGTGCCAGCTCACCGGAGGGGTTCGGTGGGGACGAGCAGTACTTC.

This chain uses TRBV6-5 with TRBJ1-2; TRBD1 might be the D (6 bases). V was cut by 8 bases and J by 4 bases, with 14 bases left in between. CDR1 is MNHEY, CDR2 SVGAGI, per germline. The CDR3 covers 13 residues. The CDR3 sequence: CASAGGFTYGYTF. CDR3 DNA: TGTGCCAGCGCGGGGGGCTTTACCTATGGCTACACCTTC.

The rearrangement uses TRBV9 and TRBJ2-1; D gene unclear. The CDR3 has 12 amino acids. Germline assignment: CDR1 SGDLS and CDR2 YYNGEE. The germline V and J ends were trimmed by 0 bases and 5 bases, with 3 bases remaining between them. DNA for the CDR3: TGTGCCAGCAGCGTAGGGGACAATGAGCAGTTCTTC. Encoded protein: CASSVGDNEQFF.